These 20 T cell receptor beta chains were all obtained from the same sample, sequenced in a study of T cells in Graves' hyperthyroidism and ophthalmopathy. The TCR beta CDR3 regions underwent amplification using RNA transcripts as the source. TCR CDR3 underwent first-round RT-PCR with the HTBI primer set. TCRdb independently ran MiXCR on the multiplex PCR reads; one entry per CDR3 protein. The table shows about 770,000 distinct CDR3 sequences, with under 20% occurring only once. The sample consisted of blood. These TCRs come from a woman aged 45-59 years with Graves' hyperthyroidism that later progressed to Graves' ophthalmopathy.

The CDR3: CSASSGTVENTIYF. In DNA, the CDR3 is TGCAGTGCTAGCTCCGGGACGGTGGAAAACACCATATATTTT. The rearrangement links TRBV20-1 to TRBJ1-3; tentatively, D is TRBD1 (5 bases). The CDR3 is 14 residues long. Looked up from germline, CDR1 is DFQATT and CDR2 is SNEGSKA (reference sequence). V gave up 3 bases and J gave up 6 bases, with 15 bases separating them.

Of note for this clonotype: A single base separates this from a much larger clone, so it may be a read error. This chain uses TRBV11-2 with TRBJ2-1, with TRBD1 identical over 7 bases. Germline loops: CDR1 SGHAT, CDR2 FQNNGV. The CDR3 is 16 residues long. This CDR3 is CTSSPLTRGMYNEQFF. The CDR3 DNA reads as TGTACCAGCAGCCCTCTTACCAGGGGGATGTACAATGAGCAGTTCTTC.

This clonotype was counted between two and nine times. The chain employs TRBV24-1 and TRBJ2-2; 9 positions match TRBD1. The CDR3 is 17 amino acids. CDR1 and CDR2 (germline): KGHDR, SFDVKD. The J segment lost 5 bases and the V segment lost 4 bases, leaving 10 bases of the junction unmatched. The CDR3 here is CATSDPFDRGWTGELFF. The CDR3 DNA sequence: TGTGCCACCAGTGACCCTTTCGACAGGGGGTGGACCGGGGAGCTGTTTTTT.

This clonotype has ten or more counts. V gene TRBV12-3 or TRBV12-4 combines with J gene TRBJ2-7; D may be TRBD2 (5 bases). The length of the CDR3 is 14 residues. Trimming removed 3 bases from V and 4 bases from J, with 13 bases in between. The CDR3 DNA follows: TGTGCCAGCAGTTTCTCGGGGTACGGTTACGAGCAGTACTTC. This encodes CASSFSGYGYEQYF.

Ten or more counts support this clonotype. The chain is built from TRBV12-3 or TRBV12-4 and TRBJ2-2, with D possibly TRBD2 on 6 matching bases. CDR3 length: 14 residues. The germline V and J ends were trimmed by 6 bases and 1 base, with 9 bases remaining between them. CDR3 sequence: CASSFGGNTGELFF. The CDR3 DNA reads as TGTGCCAGCAGCTTCGGGGGGAACACCGGGGAGCTGTTTTTT.

This clonotype was observed many times. The gene calls are TRBV2 and TRBJ2-7; TRBD2 might be the D (6 bases). Germline values: CDR1 SNHLY, CDR2 FYNNEI. The CDR3 has 15 amino acids. Trimming cost V 9 bases and J 4 bases, with 22 bases left between them. CDR3 bases: TGTGCCAGTAGGGTCAGGCTAGCGAAGGCGTACGAGCAGTACTTC. Its protein product is CASRVRLAKAYEQYF. The whole variable domain, filled in from reference TRBV2 and TRBJ2-7, reads EPEVTQTPSHQVTQMGQEVILRCVPISNHLYFYWYRQILGQKVEFLVSFYNNEISEKSEIFDDQFSVERPDGSNFTLKIRSTKLEDSAMYFCASRVRLAKAYEQYFGPGTRLTVT.

In its sample, this clonotype was seen a few times. The chain employs TRBV14 and TRBJ1-2; D unclear. Germline CDR1 reads SGHDN; CDR2 reads FVKESK. There are 13 residues in the CDR3. Trimming stripped 3 bases from V and 8 bases from J, with 13 bases between. The CDR3 nucleotides read TGTGCCAGCAGCCACGGGATTTATAAAGGCTACACCTTC. This sequence encodes CASSHGIYKGYTF. Full variable domain (missing parts from reference TRBV14 and TRBJ1-2): EAGVTQFPSHSVIEKGQTVTLRCDPISGHDNLYWYRRVMGKEIKFLLHFVKESKQDESGMPNNRFLAERTGGTYSTLKVQPAELEDSGVYFCASSHGIYKGYTFGSGTRLTVV.

This chain links TRBV7-3 with TRBJ2-7, with 7 bases that match TRBD2. Looked up from germline, CDR1 is SGHTA and CDR2 is FQGTGA. V trimming: 4 bases; J trimming: 7 bases; junction bases outside the gene matches: 10. The CDR3 length is 14 residues. The CDR3 DNA sequence: TGTGCCAGCAGCTCTGACGCGGGGGTGGGTGAGCAGTACTTC. Its translation is CASSSDAGVGEQYF.

This clonotype was detected ten times or more. This chain uses TRBV2 with TRBJ1-2; no clear D gene. This CDR3 comprises 14 residues. CDR1 SNHLY and CDR2 FYNNEI come from the germline V gene. V was clipped by 4 bases and J by 6 bases, with 15 bases between them. Here the CDR3 reads CASSVGDTPHGYTF. The CDR3 DNA is TGTGCCAGCAGTGTAGGAGATACCCCCCATGGCTACACCTTC.

The chain carries TRBV6-4 and TRBJ2-3, with 7 bases that match TRBD1. Germline CDR1 MRHNA, CDR2 SNTAGT. CDR3 size: 16 residues. The J segment lost 2 bases and the V segment lost 1 base, leaving 6 bases of the junction unmatched. The CDR3 is CASSDWSGGPTDTQYF. Written as DNA, the CDR3 is TGTGCCAGCAGTGACTGGTCAGGGGGTCCCACAGATACGCAGTATTTT.

This clonotype appeared a few times. V and J are TRBV4-2 and TRBJ1-2; 7 positions agree with TRBD1. With V trimmed by 4 bases and J by 2 bases, 7 bases remained unmatched. The CDR3 consists of 15 residues. In germline, CDR1 is LGHNA, CDR2 YNFKEQ. The CDR3 sequence is CASSPTGTLNYGYTF. CDR3 bases: TGTGCCAGCAGCCCGACAGGGACTCTAAACTATGGCTACACCTTC.

The chain links TRBV24-1 to TRBJ1-1, with unresolved D. The V end lost 4 bases, the J end lost 2 bases, and 7 bases lay between the germline ends. Germline V gene lookup returns CDR1 KGHDR and CDR2 SFDVKD. The CDR3 has 13 residues. CDR3: CATSEGHNTEAFF. In DNA form, the CDR3 reads TGTGCCACCAGTGAGGGTCATAACACTGAAGCTTTCTTT.

The chain couples TRBV5-6 to TRBJ2-3; perhaps TRBD2 as D (5 bases). V gave up 1 base and J gave up 0 bases, with 12 bases separating them. CDR3 size: 16 residues. Germline assignment: CDR1 SGHDT and CDR2 YYEEEE. CDR3 amino acids: CASSLYRLSSTDTQYF. Written as DNA, the CDR3 is TGTGCCAGCAGCTTGTACCGACTATCTAGCACAGATACGCAGTATTTT.

The DNA for the CDR3 is TGCAGTGTTGCGAGGGGAGCTAACTATGGCTACACCTTC. It yields the protein CSVARGANYGYTF. V and J are TRBV20-1 and TRBJ1-2, with D tentatively TRBD1 (5 bases). This CDR3 is 13 amino acids long. Germline V gives CDR1 DFQATT, CDR2 SNEGSKA (reference sequence). The ends were cut back, 7 bases at V and 0 bases at J, with 12 bases in the middle.

This clonotype was counted between two and nine times. This could be a read error, since a much larger clone is one nucleotide away. The CDR3 reads CASSHDLVDGYTF. The CDR3 coding sequence is TGTGCCAGCAGCCATGATCTGGTGGATGGCTACACCTTC. The chain has TRBV3-1 and TRBJ1-2; D unclear. The germline CDR1 and CDR2 sequences are LGHDT and YNNKEL (reference sequence). V lost 3 bases to trimming and J lost 6 bases, with 11 bases between them. This CDR3 region has 13 residues.

The chain links TRBV9 to TRBJ2-1; no clear D gene. The CDR3 runs to 13 residues. Germline V CDR1 and CDR2: SGDLS, YYNGEE. The V gene lost 0 bases and the J gene lost 12 bases, with 13 bases spanning the gap. The CDR3 is CASSVGQTSGQFF. The CDR3 nucleotides read TGTGCCAGCAGCGTAGGCCAGACCTCAGGGCAGTTCTTC.

The rearrangement uses TRBV7-9 and TRBJ2-6; the match to TRBD1 covers 7 bases. Germline CDR1 is SEHNR and CDR2 is FQNEAQ (reference sequence). V was clipped by 5 bases and J by 0 bases; unmatched bases: 7. There are 17 residues in the CDR3. The CDR3 region is CASSADRVPSGANVLTF. The CDR3, as DNA: TGTGCCAGCAGCGCTGACAGGGTCCCCTCTGGGGCCAACGTCCTGACTTTC.

The table lists this clonotype with a few counts. The genes are TRBV5-1 and TRBJ2-5; D is perhaps TRBD2 (5 bases). V lost 7 bases, J lost 3 bases, and 7 bases lay in between. The CDR3 contains 11 residues. Germline CDR1 is SGHRS and CDR2 is YFSETQ. DNA for the CDR3: TGCGCCAGCGCCGGGGAAGAGACCCAGTACTTC. This gives the protein CASAGEETQYF.

This clonotype was counted many times. This chain links TRBV18 with TRBJ1-1; 10 positions agree with TRBD1. With 8 bases clipped from V and 5 bases from J, the junction kept 8 bases outside the gene matches. Germline lookup yields CDR1 KGHSH and CDR2 LQKENI. CDR3 length equals 14 residues. CDR3 region: CASSPDRGGTEAFF. CDR3 DNA sequence: TGTGCCAGCAGCCCGGACAGGGGGGGAACTGAAGCTTTCTTT.

This clonotype appeared a few times. V usage is TRBV4-1 and J usage is TRBJ2-5, with TRBD1 matching over 9 bases. The germline CDR1 and CDR2 sequences are MGHRA and YSYEKL. The V gene end was trimmed by 4 bases and the J gene end by 3 bases; junction bases not matched to a gene: 3. This CDR3 comprises 14 residues. The CDR3: CASSRWDREETQYF. For the CDR3, the DNA is TGCGCCAGCAGCCGGTGGGACAGGGAAGAGACCCAGTACTTC.